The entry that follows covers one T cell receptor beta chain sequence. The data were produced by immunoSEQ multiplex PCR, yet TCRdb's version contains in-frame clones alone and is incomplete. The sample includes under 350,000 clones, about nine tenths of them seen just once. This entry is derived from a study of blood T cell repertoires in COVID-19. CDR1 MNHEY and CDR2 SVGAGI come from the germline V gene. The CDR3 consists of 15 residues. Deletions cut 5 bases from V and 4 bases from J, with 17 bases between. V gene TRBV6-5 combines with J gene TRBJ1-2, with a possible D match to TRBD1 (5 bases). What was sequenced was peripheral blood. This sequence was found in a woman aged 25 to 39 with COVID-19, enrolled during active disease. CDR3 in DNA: TGTGCCAGCAGTCCAGAACCGACAGTGTTCTATGGCTACACCTTC. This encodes CASSPEPTVFYGYTF.